This T cell receptor beta chain was recovered during a study of identical twins. This CDR3 is 15 amino acids long. V dropped 4 bases and J dropped 6; count of bases not matched to a gene: 6. Germline CDR1 reads MNHEY; CDR2 reads SVGAGI. cDNA carried unique molecular identifiers, and a universal primer site was added by template switching. TCRdb used MiXCR to reprocess the 5' RACE reads, holding one entry per CDR3 protein. This table has 430,000 or so distinct CDR3 sequences, roughly a quarter appearing once. This clonotype was observed a few times. This same sample was also part of a study on T cells expressing NK-cell markers.

This chain links TRBV6-5 with TRBJ1-6; 7 nucleotides line up with TRBD1. The sequence came from a woman aged 18-29 years in good health. The sequenced material came from CD4+ T cells sorted from blood. In DNA, the CDR3 is TGTGCCAGCAGTTTACCGGGACAGAGTAATTCACCCCTCCACTTT. It is translated as CASSLPGQSNSPLHF.